This T cell receptor beta chain is from a study of shared clonotypes between healthy human individuals. Method: immunoSEQ multiplex PCR; TCRdb's copy keeps in-frame clones and lacks some. Of 2 million to 2.5 million clones listed, roughly 93% are singletons. On this clone itself: Its antigen is unidentified.

Germline CDR1 and CDR2: SNHLY and FYNNEI. This CDR3 has 15 amino acids. The J segment lost 7 bases and the V segment lost 0 bases, leaving 8 bases of the junction unmatched. The study, taken as a whole, reports: Clonotype sharing levels among donors were expected to vary with sequencing depth.

This receptor was identified in a young man in good health. Some clones in this sample may be carry-over from other donors' samples. Sequences were obtained from naive CD4+ T cells from PBMCs. The subset denotes: CD45RA+ positively selected. The chain is built from TRBV2 and TRBJ2-7, with 8 bases fitting TRBD2. The CDR3 reads CASSEATLAGPEQYF. In nucleotides, the CDR3 is TGTGCCAGCAGTGAAGCTACTTTAGCGGGACCAGAGCAGTACTTC.